This entry is about one TCR beta chain. Its antigen is still unknown. The data were taken from a study of blood T cells in healthy people across ages. V lost 0 bases, J lost 8 bases, and 16 bases lay in between. From germline, CDR1 is LGHNA and CDR2 YNFKEQ. CDR3 size: 15 residues. Next came a second PCR, run for about 7 to 12 cycles, which used a sample-barcoded 5' primer along with a J-beta primer mix. Every sample returned 2.5 million or more CDR3-containing paired-end reads. TCRdb itself ran the 5' RACE reads through MiXCR, one entry per CDR3 protein. Here the sample spans 700,000 to 950,000 distinct CDR3 sequences, more than 45% being singletons. Isolation per sample recovered at least 7 million PBMCs. General study results and limits: Fewer expanded clones and more diversity marked long-lived versus aged donors. Per million T cells, TCR beta diversity dropped about linearly as age rose.

The TCR comes from a man aged 30 to 39 in good health. The sequenced sample consisted of blood. The chain couples TRBV4-2 to TRBJ1-2; D possibly corresponds to TRBD1 (5 bases). CDR3 coding DNA: TGTGCCAGCAGCCAAGAAGACGGGGGAAGGAACGGCTACACCTTC. It translates to CASSQEDGGRNGYTF.